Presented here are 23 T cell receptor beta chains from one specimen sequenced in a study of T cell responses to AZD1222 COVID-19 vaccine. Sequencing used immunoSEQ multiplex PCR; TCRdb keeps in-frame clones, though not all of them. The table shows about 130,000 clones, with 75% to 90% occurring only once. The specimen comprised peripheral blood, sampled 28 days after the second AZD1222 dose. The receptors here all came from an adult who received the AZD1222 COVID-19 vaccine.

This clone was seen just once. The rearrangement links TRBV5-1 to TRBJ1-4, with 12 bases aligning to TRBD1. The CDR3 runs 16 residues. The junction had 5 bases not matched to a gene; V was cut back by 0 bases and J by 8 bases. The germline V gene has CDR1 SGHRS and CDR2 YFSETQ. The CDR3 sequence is CASSLGDRGRGEKLFF. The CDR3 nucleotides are TGCGCCAGCAGCTTGGGGGACAGGGGGCGAGGAGAAAAACTGTTTTTT.

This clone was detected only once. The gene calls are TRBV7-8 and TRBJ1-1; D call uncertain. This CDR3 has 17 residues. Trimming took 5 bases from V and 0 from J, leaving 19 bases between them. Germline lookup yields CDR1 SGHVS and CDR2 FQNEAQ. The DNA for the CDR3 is TGTGCCAGCAGCCTCCCTGGGAGGGCGGCCATGAACACTGAAGCTTTCTTT. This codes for CASSLPGRAAMNTEAFF.

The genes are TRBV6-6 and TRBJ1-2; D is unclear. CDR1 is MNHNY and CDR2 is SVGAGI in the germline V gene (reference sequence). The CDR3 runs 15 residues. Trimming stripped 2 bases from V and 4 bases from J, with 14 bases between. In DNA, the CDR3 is TGTGCCAGCAGTTACCAGGCAAATTCGGGCTATGGCTACACCTTC. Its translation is CASSYQANSGYGYTF.

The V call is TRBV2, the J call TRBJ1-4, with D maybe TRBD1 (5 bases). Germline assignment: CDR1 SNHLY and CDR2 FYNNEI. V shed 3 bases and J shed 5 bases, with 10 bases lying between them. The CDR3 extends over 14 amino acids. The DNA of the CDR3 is TGTGCCAGCAGTGACACAGGATACAATGAAAAACTGTTTTTT. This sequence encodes CASSDTGYNEKLFF.

The CDR3 DNA sequence: TGTGCCAGCAGCCAAGATGGGGGGGTGTCACCCCTCCACTTT. Translating it yields CASSQDGGVSPLHF. The J gene is TRBJ1-6, the V gene TRBV3-1 (or the pseudogene TRBV3-2); weak D call: TRBD1 (5 bases). The CDR3 covers 14 residues. The germline gives CDR1 LGHDT, CDR2 YNNKEL (reference sequence). Trimming removed 0 bases at V and 10 bases at J, with 10 bases between.

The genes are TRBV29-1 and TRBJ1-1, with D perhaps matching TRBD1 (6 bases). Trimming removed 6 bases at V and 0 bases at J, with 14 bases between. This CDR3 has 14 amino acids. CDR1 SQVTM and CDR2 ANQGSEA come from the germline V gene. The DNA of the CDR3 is TGCAGCGTGACAGGCGAGACCTTGAACACTGAAGCTTTCTTT. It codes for CSVTGETLNTEAFF.

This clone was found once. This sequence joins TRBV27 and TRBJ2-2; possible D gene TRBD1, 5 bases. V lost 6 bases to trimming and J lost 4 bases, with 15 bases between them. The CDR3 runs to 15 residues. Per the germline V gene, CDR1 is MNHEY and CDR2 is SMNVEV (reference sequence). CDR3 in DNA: TGTGCCAGCAGCCTATTAGGGGCGCCCACCGGGGAGCTGTTTTTT. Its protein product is CASSLLGAPTGELFF.

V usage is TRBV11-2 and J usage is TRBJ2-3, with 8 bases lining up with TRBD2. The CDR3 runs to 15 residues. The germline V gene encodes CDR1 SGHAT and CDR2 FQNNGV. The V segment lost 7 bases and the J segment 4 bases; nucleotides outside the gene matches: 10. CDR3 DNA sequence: TGTGCCAGCACCAAAGCGGGGGTGGTGGCAGATACGCAGTATTTT. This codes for CASTKAGVVADTQYF.

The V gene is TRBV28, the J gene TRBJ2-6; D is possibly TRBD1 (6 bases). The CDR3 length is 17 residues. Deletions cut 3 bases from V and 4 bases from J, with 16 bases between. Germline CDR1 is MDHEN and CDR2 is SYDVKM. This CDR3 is CASSFRTVTLGANVLTF. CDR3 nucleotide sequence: TGTGCCAGCAGTTTCCGGACAGTGACCTTGGGGGCCAACGTCCTGACTTTC. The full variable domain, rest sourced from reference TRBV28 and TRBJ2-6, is DVKVTQSSRYLVKRTGEKVFLECVQDMDHENMFWYRQDPGLGLRLIYFSYDVKMKEKGDIPEGYSVSREKKERFSLILESASTNQTSMYLCASSFRTVTLGANVLTFGAGSRLTVL.

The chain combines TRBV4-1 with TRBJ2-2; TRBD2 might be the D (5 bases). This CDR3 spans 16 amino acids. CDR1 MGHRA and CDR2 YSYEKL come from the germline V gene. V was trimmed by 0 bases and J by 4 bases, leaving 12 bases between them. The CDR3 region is CASSQDNGEITGELFF. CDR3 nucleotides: TGCGCCAGCAGCCAAGATAACGGGGAGATCACCGGGGAGCTGTTTTTT.

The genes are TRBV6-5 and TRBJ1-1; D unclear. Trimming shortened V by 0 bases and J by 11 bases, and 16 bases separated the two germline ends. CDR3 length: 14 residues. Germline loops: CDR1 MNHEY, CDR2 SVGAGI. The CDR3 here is CASSYSDRRGLAFF. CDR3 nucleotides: TGTGCCAGCAGTTACTCCGACCGGCGTGGTTTGGCTTTCTTT.

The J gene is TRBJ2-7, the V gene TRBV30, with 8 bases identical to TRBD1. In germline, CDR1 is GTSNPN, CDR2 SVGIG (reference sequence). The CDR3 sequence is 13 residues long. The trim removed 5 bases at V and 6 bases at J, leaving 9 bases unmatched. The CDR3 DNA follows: TGTGCCTGGTCCGCGGGACAGGCCACCGAGCAGTACTTC. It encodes CAWSAGQATEQYF. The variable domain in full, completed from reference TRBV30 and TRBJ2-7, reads SQTIHQWPATLVQPVGSPLSLECTVEGTSNPNLYWYRQAAGRGLQLLFYSVGIGQISSEVPQNLSASRPQDRQFILSSKKLLLSDSGFYLCAWSAGQATEQYFGPGTRLTVT.

CDR3 sequence (DNA): TGTGCCAGCAGTGGGGAGACAGGGTCGCAGTACTTC. Its translation is CASSGETGSQYF. The chain uses TRBV12-3 or TRBV12-4 and TRBJ2-7; 7 nucleotides align to TRBD1. V trimming: 5 bases; J trimming: 9 bases; junction bases outside the gene matches: 7. The CDR3 is 12 amino acids.

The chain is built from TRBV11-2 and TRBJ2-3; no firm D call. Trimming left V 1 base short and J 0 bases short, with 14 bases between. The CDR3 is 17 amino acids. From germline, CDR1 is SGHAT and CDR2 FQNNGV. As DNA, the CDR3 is TGTGCCAGCAGCTTAGGGGCTAAGAAGGGTAGCACAGATACGCAGTATTTT. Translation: CASSLGAKKGSTDTQYF.

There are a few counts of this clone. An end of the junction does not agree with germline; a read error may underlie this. CDR3 in amino acids: CASSVETAQGPQHF. The CDR3 region has the DNA TGTGCCAGTAGTGTAGAGACAGCGCAAGGACCCCAGCATTTT. The V gene is TRBV19, the J gene TRBJ1-5; tentative D call: TRBD1 (5 bases). From germline, CDR1 is LNHDA and CDR2 SQIVND (reference sequence). The CDR3 runs to 14 residues.

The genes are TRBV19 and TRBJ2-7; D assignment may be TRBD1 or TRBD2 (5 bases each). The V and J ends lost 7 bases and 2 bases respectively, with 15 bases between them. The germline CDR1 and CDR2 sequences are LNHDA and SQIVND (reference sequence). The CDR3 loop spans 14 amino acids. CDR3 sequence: CASTGKGKAYEQYF. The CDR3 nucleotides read TGTGCCAGTACGGGAAAGGGGAAGGCCTACGAGCAGTACTTC.

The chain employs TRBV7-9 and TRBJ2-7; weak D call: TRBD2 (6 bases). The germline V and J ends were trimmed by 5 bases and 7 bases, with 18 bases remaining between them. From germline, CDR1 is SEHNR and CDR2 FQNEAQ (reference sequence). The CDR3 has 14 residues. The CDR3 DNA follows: TGTGCCAGCAGCCAGGAGGGCGGAGTCCCTGAGCAGTACTTC. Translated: CASSQEGGVPEQYF.

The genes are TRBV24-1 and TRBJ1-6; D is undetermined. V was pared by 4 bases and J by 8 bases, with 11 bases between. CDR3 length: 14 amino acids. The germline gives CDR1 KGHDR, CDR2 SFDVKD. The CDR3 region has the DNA TGTGCCACCAGTGAGGGCAGGAAGGATTCACCCCTCCACTTT. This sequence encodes CATSEGRKDSPLHF.

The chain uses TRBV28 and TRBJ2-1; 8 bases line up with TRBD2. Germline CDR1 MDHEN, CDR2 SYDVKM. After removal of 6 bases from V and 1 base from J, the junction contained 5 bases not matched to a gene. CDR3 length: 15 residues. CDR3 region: CASSSGGLSYNEQFF. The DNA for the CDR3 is TGTGCCAGCAGCAGCGGGGGCCTTTCCTACAATGAGCAGTTCTTC.

CDR3 in amino acids: CAPGPCNYNEQFF. The CDR3 nucleotides read TGTGCCCCCGGGCCCTGCAACTACAATGAGCAGTTCTTC. This chain connects TRBV6-5 to TRBJ2-1; no reliable D call. The CDR3 has 13 residues. Germline assignment: CDR1 MNHEY and CDR2 SVGAGI. V lost 11 bases and J 3 bases, leaving 14 bases between the germline ends.

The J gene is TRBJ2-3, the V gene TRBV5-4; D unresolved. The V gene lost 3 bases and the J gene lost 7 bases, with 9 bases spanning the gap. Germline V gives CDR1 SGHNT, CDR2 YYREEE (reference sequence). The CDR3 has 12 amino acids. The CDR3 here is CASSWDENTQYF. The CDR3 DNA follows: TGTGCCAGCAGCTGGGATGAGAATACGCAGTATTTT.

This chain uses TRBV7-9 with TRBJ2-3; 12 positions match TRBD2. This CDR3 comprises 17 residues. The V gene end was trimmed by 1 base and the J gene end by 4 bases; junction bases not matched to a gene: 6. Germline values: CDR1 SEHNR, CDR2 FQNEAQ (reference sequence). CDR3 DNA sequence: TGTGCCAGCAGCTTAGGCCTAGCGGGGGGGCCCGCAGATACGCAGTATTTT. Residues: CASSLGLAGGPADTQYF. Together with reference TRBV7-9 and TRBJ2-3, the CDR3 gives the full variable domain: DTGVSQNPRHKITKRGQNVTFRCDPISEHNRLYWYRQTLGQGPEFLTYFQNEAQLEKSRLLSDRFSAERPKGSFSTLEIQRTEQGDSAMYLCASSLGLAGGPADTQYFGPGTRLTVL.

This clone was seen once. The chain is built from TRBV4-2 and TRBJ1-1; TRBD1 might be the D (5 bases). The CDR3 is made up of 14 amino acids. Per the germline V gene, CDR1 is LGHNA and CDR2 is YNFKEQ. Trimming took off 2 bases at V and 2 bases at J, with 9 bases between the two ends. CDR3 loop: CASSQYRGNTEAFF. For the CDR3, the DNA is TGTGCCAGCAGCCAATACCGGGGCAACACTGAAGCTTTCTTT.